This TCR beta chain appears in the sequencing data of a study of control samples from healthy donors and cancer patients. This clone is a singleton in its sample. CDR1 is MNHEY and CDR2 is SVGAGI in the germline V gene. V was shortened by 6 bases and J by 0 bases, with 9 bases between the two germline ends. CDR3 size: 14 residues. Profiled with immunoSEQ multiplex PCR; TCRdb holds only in-frame clones, not every one. Of roughly 130,000 clones detected, about 93% appear once; the ten largest clones hold 2% to 2.5%. J is TRBJ1-5 and V is TRBV6-5; no clear D gene. Source material: blood. The source is a man between 18 and 35 years old in good health. CDR3 protein: CASRGSLSNQPQHF. The CDR3 DNA follows: TGTGCCAGCAGGGGGTCGCTTAGCAATCAGCCCCAGCATTTT.